The 31 T cell receptor beta chains below come from one sample, sequenced in a study of blood T cell repertoires in COVID-19. Here immunoSEQ multiplex PCR was the method, and the copy in TCRdb shows in-frame clones only, minus some. The sample lists a few hundred thousand clones, about 90% occurring once. Material for sequencing was PBMCs or T cells enriched from blood (not recorded which). The source is a woman under 40 who had recovered from COVID-19.

V is TRBV12-3 or TRBV12-4 and J is TRBJ1-2; no firm D call. The CDR3 extends over 13 amino acids. Trimming took 5 bases from V and 3 from J, leaving 10 bases between them. The CDR3 DNA reads as TGTGCCAGCAGTCTTACTCCCCACTATGGCTACACCTTC. Translation: CASSLTPHYGYTF.

The V gene is TRBV7-6, the J gene TRBJ2-2; D perhaps matches TRBD2 (5 bases). V shed 2 bases and J shed 6 bases, with 13 bases lying between them. Germline CDR1 is SGHVS and CDR2 is FNYEAQ. There are 15 residues in the CDR3. The CDR3: CASSLLGNVAGELFF. CDR3 nucleotide sequence: TGTGCCAGCAGCTTACTCGGGAATGTGGCCGGGGAGCTGTTTTTT.

This chain connects TRBV5-1 to TRBJ2-1; TRBD1 matches 7 bases. The length of the CDR3 is 15 residues. V lost 2 bases, J lost 7 bases, and 9 bases stayed unmatched. Germline V gene lookup returns CDR1 SGHRS and CDR2 YFSETQ. The CDR3 DNA reads as TGCGCCAGCAGCTTAACAGGGGAGAGCGTAAATGAGCAGTTCTTC. Encoded protein: CASSLTGESVNEQFF.

This clone came up a few times. This sequence joins TRBV7-2 and TRBJ1-6; D remains unclear. CDR3 length equals 17 residues. From germline, CDR1 is SGHTA and CDR2 FQGNSA. V was trimmed by 5 bases and J by 0 bases, leaving 14 bases between them. As DNA, the CDR3 is TGTGCCAGCAGCCCCGAGGCCCTCTTCTCCTATAATTCACCCCTCCACTTT. Amino acid sequence: CASSPEALFSYNSPLHF.

The rearrangement joins TRBV6-5 to TRBJ2-7; TRBD2 might be the D (7 bases). Germline CDR1 reads MNHEY; CDR2 reads SVGAGI. V was trimmed by 6 bases and J by 3 bases, leaving 18 bases between them. This CDR3 contains 15 residues. CDR3 amino acids: CASRSINGGHYEQYF. In DNA, the CDR3 is TGTGCCAGCAGATCCATCAACGGGGGGCACTACGAGCAGTACTTC.

The CDR3 region is CASSSTGGFGSITDTQYF. The CDR3 DNA reads TGTGCCAGCAGTTCGACAGGGGGCTTCGGATCAATCACAGATACGCAGTATTTT. V gene TRBV28 combines with J gene TRBJ2-3; 10 bases line up with TRBD1. The CDR3 consists of 18 residues. V trimming: 4 bases; J trimming: 2 bases; junction bases outside the gene matches: 12. Germline V gene sequence: CDR1 MDHEN, CDR2 SYDVKM.

The V gene is TRBV6-4, the J gene TRBJ2-3; TRBD1 aligns across 10 bases. Germline lookup yields CDR1 MRHNA and CDR2 SNTAGT. J was trimmed by 3 bases and V by 2 bases; bases with no gene match: 2. This CDR3 has 15 residues. The CDR3 reads CASSDPGQGTDTQYF. The CDR3 coding sequence is TGTGCCAGCAGTGACCCGGGACAGGGGACAGATACGCAGTATTTT.

J is TRBJ2-2 and V is TRBV14, with TRBD2 as a possible D gene (6 bases). The CDR3 is 17 amino acids. V was cut by 0 bases and J by 1 base, with 12 bases left in between. Germline values: CDR1 SGHDN, CDR2 FVKESK. CDR3 protein: CASSQDWRAGNTGELFF. CDR3 nucleotides: TGTGCCAGCAGCCAAGATTGGAGGGCGGGGAACACCGGGGAGCTGTTTTTT.

CDR3 sequence (DNA): TGTGCCAGCAGCCGACCCGGTGCTATAGCGGGGCACTCCTACGAGCAGTACTTC. Protein product: CASSRPGAIAGHSYEQYF. This rearrangement joins TRBV5-4 to TRBJ2-7; 8 bases are a match to TRBD2. The CDR3 is made up of 18 amino acids. J lost 0 bases, V lost 4 bases, and 15 bases had no gene match. The germline CDR1 and CDR2 sequences are SGHNT and YYREEE (reference sequence).

The genes are TRBV5-1 and TRBJ2-1; 8 nucleotides line up with TRBD1. With V trimmed by 2 bases and J by 9 bases, 16 bases remained unmatched. CDR1 is SGHRS, CDR2 YFSETQ, per germline. This CDR3 comprises 17 residues. This chain's CDR3 is CASSFQGAKAGSSEQFF. Here the CDR3 DNA reads TGCGCCAGCAGCTTCCAGGGGGCTAAGGCTGGGTCCAGTGAGCAGTTCTTC.

This clone was found once. The gene calls are TRBV5-1 and TRBJ2-5, with 8 bases fitting TRBD1. Unmatched junction bases numbered 6, after V lost 0 bases and J lost 5 bases. The germline V gene encodes CDR1 SGHRS and CDR2 YFSETQ. The CDR3 runs to 15 residues. CDR3 bases: TGCGCCAGCAGCTTGGCTTCAGGGGGCGTGGAGACCCAGTACTTC. Its translation: CASSLASGGVETQYF.

V is TRBV5-8 and J is TRBJ1-2; unclear D gene. From germline, CDR1 is SGHTS and CDR2 YDEGEE. This CDR3 is built from 13 residues. Trimming cost V 4 bases and J 2 bases, with 9 bases left between them. The CDR3, as DNA: TGTGCCAGCAGCCTGATGCGGAACTATGGCTACACCTTC. Translating gives CASSLMRNYGYTF.

The chain couples TRBV3-1 (or the pseudogene TRBV3-2) to TRBJ2-7; 7 bases align to TRBD1. The CDR3 totals 16 residues. The germline V gene encodes CDR1 LGHDT and CDR2 YNNKEL (reference sequence). V was clipped by 5 bases and J by 0 bases; unmatched bases: 10. Written as DNA, the CDR3 is TGTGCCAGCAGCACCCACAGGGGCACAAGCTCCTACGAGCAGTACTTC. Encoded protein: CASSTHRGTSSYEQYF.

The V call is TRBV5-1, the J call TRBJ1-3; D may be TRBD1 (6 bases). The CDR3 length is 16 residues. From germline, CDR1 is SGHRS and CDR2 YFSETQ. Trimming removed 2 bases from V and 3 bases from J, with 15 bases in between. CDR3 residues: CASSFDGGRNGNTIYF. The CDR3, as DNA: TGCGCCAGCAGCTTTGACGGGGGGCGCAATGGAAACACCATATATTTT.

DNA of the CDR3: TGTGCCAGCAGCCAAGAACCGGGACGCGGGGATGGCTACACCTTC. Protein product: CASSQEPGRGDGYTF. This chain uses TRBV16 with TRBJ1-2, with D possibly being TRBD1 (5 bases). The germline V and J ends were trimmed by 2 bases and 6 bases, with 16 bases remaining between them. CDR1 is KGHSY, CDR2 FQNENV, per germline. This CDR3 is built from 15 residues.

This rearrangement joins TRBV4-1 to TRBJ1-4, with D possibly matching TRBD1 (6 bases). The ends were cut back, 1 base at V and 4 bases at J, with 19 bases in the middle. Germline V lookup: CDR1 MGHRA, CDR2 YSYEKL. This CDR3 is built from 18 residues. CDR3 protein: CASSQAVLTTGNNEKLFF. CDR3 bases: TGCGCCAGCAGCCAAGCTGTTTTGACTACAGGGAATAATGAAAAACTGTTTTTT.

This rearrangement joins TRBV7-2 to TRBJ2-5, with TRBD2 identical over 13 bases. Germline assignment: CDR1 SGHTA and CDR2 FQGNSA. Losses at the gene ends were 5 bases for V and 4 bases for J; bases not matched to a gene: 4. This CDR3 region has 15 residues. CDR3 region: CASSRTSGGGETQYF. Written as DNA, the CDR3 is TGTGCCAGCAGCAGGACTAGCGGGGGAGGAGAGACCCAGTACTTC.

The chain has TRBV7-9 and TRBJ1-2, with TRBD1 identical over 9 bases. CDR3 size: 13 residues. Germline CDR1 is SEHNR and CDR2 is FQNEAQ (reference sequence). After removal of 5 bases from V and 11 bases from J, the junction contained 9 bases not matched to a gene. For the CDR3, the DNA is TGTGCCAGCAGCGGGACAGGGCAAGAGGATTACACCTTC. This encodes CASSGTGQEDYTF. The full variable domain, rest sourced from reference TRBV7-9 and TRBJ1-2, is DTGVSQNPRHKITKRGQNVTFRCDPISEHNRLYWYRQTLGQGPEFLTYFQNEAQLEKSRLLSDRFSAERPKGSFSTLEIQRTEQGDSAMYLCASSGTGQEDYTFGSGTRLTVV.

The rearrangement links TRBV28 to TRBJ1-1, with D unclear. Germline CDR1 and CDR2: MDHEN and SYDVKM. V was shortened by 4 bases and J by 5 bases, with 14 bases between the two germline ends. The CDR3 sequence is 14 residues long. The CDR3 region has the DNA TGTGCCAGCAGTTACCCCCAAGGGAGGACTGAAGCTTTCTTT. Translation: CASSYPQGRTEAFF.

This sequence joins TRBV19 and TRBJ1-4; D is undetermined. Deletions cut 3 bases from V and 0 bases from J, with 8 bases between. The CDR3 loop spans 15 amino acids. Germline CDR1 reads LNHDA; CDR2 reads SQIVND (reference sequence). CDR3: CASSILLATNEKLFF. The DNA for the CDR3 is TGTGCCAGTAGTATTCTTTTAGCAACTAATGAAAAACTGTTTTTT.

The genes are TRBV14 and TRBJ2-3; the match to TRBD1 covers 9 bases. The CDR3 length is 15 residues. Germline values: CDR1 SGHDN, CDR2 FVKESK. With 5 bases clipped from V and 4 bases from J, the junction kept 7 bases outside the gene matches. CDR3 sequence: CASSSRTGVADTQYF. The DNA for the CDR3 is TGTGCCAGCAGCTCGCGGACAGGGGTGGCAGATACGCAGTATTTT.

This chain joins TRBV4-1 and TRBJ1-2, with 8 bases lining up with TRBD1. The CDR3 is 15 residues long. Trimming cost V 0 bases and J 4 bases; bases outside gene matches: 4. Germline CDR1 and CDR2: MGHRA and YSYEKL. The CDR3 region has the DNA TGCGCCAGCAGCCAAGATGGAACAGGGGGCTATGGCTACACCTTC. The encoded protein is CASSQDGTGGYGYTF.

V usage is TRBV27 and J usage is TRBJ1-2; a weak D match, TRBD1 (6 bases). Trimming removed 3 bases from V and 11 bases from J, with 16 bases in between. Germline lookup yields CDR1 MNHEY and CDR2 SMNVEV (reference sequence). The CDR3 sequence is 13 residues long. The CDR3 loop reads CASSFRDTTKYTF. The CDR3 nucleotides read TGTGCCAGCAGTTTTAGGGACACCACGAAATACACCTTC.

The chain is built from TRBV6-5 and TRBJ2-2; TRBD1 matches at 7 bases. V shed 2 bases, J shed 6 bases, and the junction held 6 bases outside the gene matches. Germline V gene data show CDR1 as MNHEY and CDR2 as SVGAGI. There are 15 residues in the CDR3. As DNA, the CDR3 is TGTGCCAGCAGTTACAGGTCAACAGGGGCCGGGGAGCTGTTTTTT. As protein: CASSYRSTGAGELFF.

A single count supports this clone. This sequence joins TRBV5-4 and TRBJ1-1; D is undetermined. V was trimmed by 6 bases and J by 0 bases, leaving 15 bases between them. Germline CDR1 SGHNT, CDR2 YYREEE (reference sequence). The CDR3 runs 15 residues. CDR3 loop: CASTVLGSMNTEAFF. CDR3 nucleotides: TGTGCCAGCACAGTTTTGGGCAGCATGAACACTGAAGCTTTCTTT.

This sequence joins TRBV6-1 and TRBJ2-7; 7 bases map to TRBD2. Trimming cost V 1 base and J 0 bases; bases outside gene matches: 3. The CDR3 covers 15 residues. The germline CDR1 and CDR2 sequences are MNHNS and SASEGT. The CDR3 DNA follows: TGTGCCAGCAGTGAAGTGAGCGGGGTCTCCTACGAGCAGTACTTC. Protein: CASSEVSGVSYEQYF.

The CDR3 DNA is TGTGCCAGCAGCCAAAATGCGGGGCAGACCTTCGAGAGCAATCAGCCCCAGCATTTT. It translates to CASSQNAGQTFESNQPQHF. The rearrangement joins TRBV4-2 to TRBJ1-5; weak D call: TRBD1 (5 bases). The V end lost 2 bases, the J end lost 1 base, and 21 bases lay between the germline ends. The CDR3 extends over 19 amino acids. Germline values: CDR1 LGHNA, CDR2 YNFKEQ.

The J gene is TRBJ2-1, the V gene TRBV9; 11 nucleotides agree with TRBD2. Germline assignment: CDR1 SGDLS and CDR2 YYNGEE. After removal of 3 bases from V and 9 bases from J, the junction contained 2 bases not matched to a gene. The CDR3 runs 13 residues. CDR3 coding DNA: TGTGCCAGCAGCGGCGGGACTAGCGGTGAGCAGTTCTTC. This translates into CASSGGTSGEQFF.

This clone was seen repeatedly, ten times or more. The rearrangement links TRBV6-4 to TRBJ1-1, with 7 bases lining up with TRBD1. Trimming took 0 bases from V and 6 from J; bases not matched to a gene: 7. CDR3 length: 15 residues. Germline V gene sequence: CDR1 MRHNA, CDR2 SNTAGT. This CDR3 reads CASSDSTGKGAEAFF. As DNA, the CDR3 is TGTGCCAGCAGTGACTCGACAGGGAAGGGGGCTGAAGCTTTCTTT.

This clone is a singleton in its sample. The chain combines TRBV19 with TRBJ2-7; D is possibly TRBD1 (6 bases). The CDR3 totals 15 residues. Germline lookup yields CDR1 LNHDA and CDR2 SQIVND (reference sequence). V lost 2 bases to trimming and J lost 5 bases, with 16 bases between them. As DNA, the CDR3 is TGTGCCAGTAGTATATCGTTGGACAGCGTCCACGAGCAGTACTTC. Protein sequence: CASSISLDSVHEQYF.

CDR3 in amino acids: CASSIAAGGVRTEAFF. The CDR3 DNA reads as TGTGCCAGTAGTATAGCGGCAGGGGGTGTTCGGACTGAAGCTTTCTTT. This sequence joins TRBV19 and TRBJ1-1, with 7 nucleotides matching TRBD1. V was clipped by 1 base and J by 5 bases; unmatched bases: 10. Germline assignment: CDR1 LNHDA and CDR2 SQIVND (reference sequence). The CDR3 has 16 residues. The full variable domain, its missing parts supplied by reference TRBV19 and TRBJ1-1, is DGGITQSPKYLFRKEGQNVTLSCEQNLNHDAMYWYRQDPGQGLRLIYYSQIVNDFQKGDIAEGYSVSREKKESFPLTVTSAQKNPTAFYLCASSIAAGGVRTEAFFGQGTRLTVV.